This paragraph reports one T cell receptor (beta chain). Both 60 Vbeta primers and 13 Jbeta primers went into the PCR. Assay: immunoSEQ multiplex PCR; the TCRdb copy retains only in-frame clones and omits some. The sample yields around 100,000 clones, around 82% seen once. The CDR3 has 15 residues. V dropped 3 bases and J dropped 4; count of bases not matched to a gene: 4. Germline CDR1 LNHDA, CDR2 SQIVND (reference sequence). The data were taken from a study of cytomegalovirus exposure and HLA in healthy donors. Sequencing was carried out using PBMCs. This sequence was found in a woman in her 50s in good health and CMV-seropositive. V and J are TRBV19 and TRBJ1-5, with 9 bases matching TRBD1. CDR3 amino acids: CASSIWGQGNQPQHF. CDR3 bases: TGTGCCAGTAGTATTTGGGGACAGGGAAATCAGCCCCAGCATTTT.